Below, 7 T cell receptor beta chains from the same sample are listed, as sequenced in a study of T cells expressing NK-cell markers. TCRdb reprocessed the 5' RACE reads; each CDR3 protein has one entry and no DNA is given. The listing contains roughly 390,000 distinct CDR3 sequences. The sample was blood T cells: a sorted CD56 or NKG2C T cell subset, CD4+ or CD8+ T cells, or bulk PBMC T cells (not recorded which). All receptors derive from a man aged 18-75 years in good health.

The chain employs TRBV12-3 or TRBV12-4 and TRBJ1-5. The CDR3 runs 12 residues. This CDR3 is CASSFYNQPQHF.

The rearrangement joins TRBV5-1 to TRBJ2-1; absent DNA, TCRdb's TRBD2 call cannot be checked. CDR3 length equals 16 residues. Germline CDR1 SGHRS, CDR2 YFSETQ. CDR3 region: CASSFQAGALDNEQFF.

The chain joins TRBV6-5 to TRBJ2-6; with no DNA, the TCRdb D assignment of TRBD1 cannot be verified. CDR3 size: 17 residues. Germline CDR1 is MNHEY and CDR2 is SVGAGI. CDR3 in amino acids: CASSYSGQSGGANVLTF.

The chain recombines TRBV6-1 with TRBJ1-6; TCRdb lists TRBD1, though no DNA is available to test this call. The germline V gene has CDR1 MNHNS and CDR2 SASEGT. CDR3 length: 14 residues. The CDR3 reads CASSGDTGYSPLHF.

The chain joins TRBV2 to TRBJ2-4. CDR3 length equals 16 residues. Germline values: CDR1 SNHLY, CDR2 FYNNEI. CDR3 sequence reads: CASSESEALAKNIQYF.

This chain links TRBV6-4 with TRBJ2-2; TCRdb selects TRBD1, and the lack of DNA leaves this call unchecked. The CDR3 has 14 amino acids. Germline V gene sequence: CDR1 MRHNA, CDR2 SNTAGT. CDR3 amino acids: CASSSGQGPGELFF.

This chain joins TRBV28 and TRBJ2-7. This CDR3 region has 12 residues. Germline loops: CDR1 MDHEN, CDR2 SYDVKM. CDR3 residues: CATTTSYYEQYF. Full variable domain (rest looked up from reference TRBV28 and TRBJ2-7): DVKVTQSSRYLVKRTGEKVFLECVQDMDHENMFWYRQDPGLGLRLIYFSYDVKMKEKGDIPEGYSVSREKKERFSLILESASTNQTSMYLCATTTSYYEQYFGPGTRLTVT.